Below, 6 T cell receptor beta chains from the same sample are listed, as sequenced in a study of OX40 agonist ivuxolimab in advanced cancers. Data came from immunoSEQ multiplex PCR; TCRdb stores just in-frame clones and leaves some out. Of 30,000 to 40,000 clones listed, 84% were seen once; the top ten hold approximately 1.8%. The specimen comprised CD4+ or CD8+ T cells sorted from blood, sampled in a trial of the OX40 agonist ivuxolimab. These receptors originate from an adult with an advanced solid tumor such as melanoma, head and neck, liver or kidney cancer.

CDR3 amino acids: CASSVGGAAEFNYGYTF. CDR3 DNA sequence: TGTGCCAGCAGCGTAGGGGGGGCAGCAGAGTTTAACTATGGCTACACCTTC. J is TRBJ1-2 and V is TRBV9, with a weak D call TRBD1 (6 bases). Germline CDR1 and CDR2: SGDLS and YYNGEE. This CDR3 region has 17 residues. V was trimmed by 0 bases and J by 1 base, leaving 16 bases between them.

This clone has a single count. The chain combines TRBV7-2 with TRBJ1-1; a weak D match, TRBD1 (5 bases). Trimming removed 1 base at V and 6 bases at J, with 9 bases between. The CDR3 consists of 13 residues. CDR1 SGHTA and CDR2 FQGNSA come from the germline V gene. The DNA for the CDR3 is TGTGCCAGCAGCTTAGGGGGGTTGTCTGAAGCTTTCTTT. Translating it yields CASSLGGLSEAFF.

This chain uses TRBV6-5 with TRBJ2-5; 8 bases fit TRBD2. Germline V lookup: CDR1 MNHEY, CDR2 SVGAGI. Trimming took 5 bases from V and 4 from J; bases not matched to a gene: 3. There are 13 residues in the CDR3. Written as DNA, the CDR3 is TGTGCCAGCAGTCGTACTAGCGGAGAGACCCAGTACTTC. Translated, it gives CASSRTSGETQYF.

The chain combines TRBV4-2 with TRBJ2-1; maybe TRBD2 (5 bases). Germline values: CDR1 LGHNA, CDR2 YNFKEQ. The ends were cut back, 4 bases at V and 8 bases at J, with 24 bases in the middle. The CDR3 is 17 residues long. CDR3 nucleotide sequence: TGTGCCAGCAGCCCACGGAAGGGAGAAGCTAGTCTCCATGAGCAGTTCTTC. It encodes CASSPRKGEASLHEQFF.

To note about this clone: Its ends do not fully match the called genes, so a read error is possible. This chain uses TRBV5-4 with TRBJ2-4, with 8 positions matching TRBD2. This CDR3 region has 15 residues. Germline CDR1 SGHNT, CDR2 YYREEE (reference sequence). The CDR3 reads CASSLVRGGKNIQYF. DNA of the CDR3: TGTGCCAGCAGCTTGGTTCGGGGGGGCAAAAATATTCAGTACTTC.

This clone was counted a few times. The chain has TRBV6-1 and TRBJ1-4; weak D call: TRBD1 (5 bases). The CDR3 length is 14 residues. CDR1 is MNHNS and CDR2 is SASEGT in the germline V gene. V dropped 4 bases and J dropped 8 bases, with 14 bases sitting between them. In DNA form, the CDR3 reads TGTGCCAGCAGTGTGGGAGGGGTGGGGGAAAAACTGTTTTTT. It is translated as CASSVGGVGEKLFF.